The rows below give T cell receptor beta chains drawn from one sample of a study of shared clonotypes between healthy human individuals. Only in-frame clones appear in the TCRdb table, and some are missing; sequencing was by immunoSEQ multiplex PCR. The table has approximately 2.5 million clones, 93% seen once. Sample: naive CD4+ T cells from PBMCs. Receptors originate from a man between 18 and 35 years old in good health. Some clones in this sample may be carry-over from other donors' samples. Each CDR3 is given with its conserved first and last residue. Each record gives: CDR3 DNA, CDR3 protein, V gene, D gene, clone size, J gene. The D gene is left open where the match is weak. Expanded clones are given a class, and other clones once, few, many or no size at all.

CDR3nt: TGTGCTAGCAGCACGGGAGGCGCCGATGGCACAGATACGCAGTATTTT
CDR3aa: CASSTGGADGTDTQYF
v_gene: TRBV5-4
d_gene: TRBD2
abundance: .
j_gene: TRBJ2-3

CDR3nt: TGTGCCAGTAGGAACCGGGACGGACATCTTAACTATGGCTACACCTTC
CDR3aa: CASRNRDGHLNYGYTF
v_gene: TRBV19
d_gene: .
abundance: .
j_gene: TRBJ1-2

CDR3nt: TGTGCCAGCAGTCTCGGGATATTGGGTAACAATGAGCAGTTCTTC
CDR3aa: CASSLGILGNNEQFF
v_gene: TRBV6-5
d_gene: .
abundance: .
j_gene: TRBJ2-1

CDR3nt: TGTGCCAGCAGCCAAGTTGAAGGGGCGCCCCAGCATTTT
CDR3aa: CASSQVEGAPQHF
v_gene: TRBV14
d_gene: .
abundance: once
j_gene: TRBJ1-5

CDR3nt: TGTGCCAGCAGTTTAGGCGGGCCGAACACCGGGGAGCTGTTTTTT
CDR3aa: CASSLGGPNTGELFF
v_gene: TRBV28
d_gene: .
abundance: .
j_gene: TRBJ2-2

CDR3nt: TGTGCCTGGATCGGGGGGATAGATGAAGCTTTCTTT
CDR3aa: CAWIGGIDEAFF
v_gene: TRBV30
d_gene: .
abundance: .
j_gene: TRBJ1-1

CDR3nt: TGTGCCAGCAGCTACCGGACAGGGGGAGGGAATGAGCAGTTCTTC
CDR3aa: CASSYRTGGGNEQFF
v_gene: TRBV7-2
d_gene: TRBD1
abundance: .
j_gene: TRBJ2-1

CDR3nt: TGTGCCAGCAGCCAAGAGCTAGGGGCCTATGGCTACACCTTC
CDR3aa: CASSQELGAYGYTF
v_gene: TRBV4-2
d_gene: .
abundance: .
j_gene: TRBJ1-2

CDR3nt: TGTGCCTGGAGCCCGGAACCTGAGGGCTATGGCTACACCTTC
CDR3aa: CAWSPEPEGYGYTF
v_gene: TRBV30
d_gene: .
abundance: .
j_gene: TRBJ1-2

CDR3nt: TGTGCCAGCAGTCGGCGACAGGGGTCGTGGGGGGCGAGGGACACTGAAGCTTTCTTT
CDR3aa: CASSRRQGSWGARDTEAFF
v_gene: TRBV27
d_gene: TRBD1
abundance: .
j_gene: TRBJ1-1

CDR3nt: TGTGCCAGCAGCCCCCGGACTAGCGGGAGTGGATTTGAGCAGTTCTTC
CDR3aa: CASSPRTSGSGFEQFF
v_gene: TRBV7-9
d_gene: TRBD2
abundance: .
j_gene: TRBJ2-1

CDR3nt: TGCGCCAGCAGTGACCGGCGGGGAGGGCTTAGCGAGCAGTACTTC
CDR3aa: CASSDRRGGLSEQYF
v_gene: TRBV10-2
d_gene: TRBD2
abundance: .
j_gene: TRBJ2-7

CDR3nt: TGTGCCAGCAGCCCCCGAGCGGGACTCGGGTCCGGGGAGCTGTTTTTT
CDR3aa: CASSPRAGLGSGELFF
v_gene: TRBV5-6
d_gene: TRBD2
abundance: .
j_gene: TRBJ2-2

CDR3nt: TGCGCCAGCAGCTTGGCGGGGGCGCACTATAATTCACCCCTCCACTTT
CDR3aa: CASSLAGAHYNSPLHF
v_gene: TRBV5-1
d_gene: .
abundance: .
j_gene: TRBJ1-6

CDR3nt: TGTGCCAGCAGCCGGGACAGGGGGCAAGGTCAGCCCCAGCATTTT
CDR3aa: CASSRDRGQGQPQHF
v_gene: TRBV2
d_gene: TRBD1
abundance: .
j_gene: TRBJ1-5